Below are 14 T cell receptor beta chains sequenced from a single sample in a study of radiation and T cells in renal cell carcinoma. The treatment: 15 Gy SBRT to primary tumor, nephrectomy 4 weeks later. The repertoire was sequenced with immunoSEQ multiplex PCR; TCRdb's copy has only in-frame clones and lacks some. Of about 15,000 clones listed, over 60% are singletons. The source material was tumor tissue, sampled from a patient whose treatment included radiotherapy and nephrectomy. The receptors were gathered from a woman in her seventies with renal cell carcinoma.

This chain joins TRBV11-3 and TRBJ2-2; D is unclear. CDR1 SGHNT and CDR2 YENEEA come from the germline V gene. The CDR3 totals 14 residues. V was shortened by 0 bases and J by 3 bases, with 5 bases between the two germline ends. This CDR3 is CASSLDPYTGELFF. In nucleotides, the CDR3 is TGTGCCAGCAGCTTAGACCCGTACACCGGGGAGCTGTTTTTT.

J is TRBJ1-6 and V is TRBV5-6, with D unresolved. CDR3 length equals 13 residues. Trimming took off 4 bases at V and 7 bases at J, with 9 bases between the two ends. Germline V gene lookup returns CDR1 SGHDT and CDR2 YYEEEE. CDR3 bases: TGTGCCAGCAGCCTTAAAGGGAATTCACCCCTCCACTTT. This codes for CASSLKGNSPLHF. Using reference TRBV5-6 and TRBJ1-6 for the parts outside the CDR3, the full variable domain is DAGVTQSPTHLIKTRGQQVTLRCSPKSGHDTVSWYQQALGQGPQFIFQYYEEEERQRGNFPDRFSGHQFPNYSSELNVNALLLGDSALYLCASSLKGNSPLHFGNGTRLTVT.

This clone was observed once. The V and J genes are TRBV5-4 and TRBJ2-5; 9 bases fit TRBD2. The CDR3 spans 14 residues. Germline values: CDR1 SGHNT, CDR2 YYREEE (reference sequence). V dropped 4 bases and J dropped 2; count of bases not matched to a gene: 3. This CDR3 is CASSPGLAQETQYF. CDR3 in DNA: TGTGCCAGCAGCCCCGGACTAGCGCAAGAGACCCAGTACTTC.

The genes are TRBV4-1 and TRBJ1-2; maybe TRBD1 (6 bases). Trimming stripped 0 bases from V and 0 bases from J, with 8 bases between. The CDR3 totals 15 residues. CDR1 and CDR2 from the germline V gene are MGHRA and YSYEKL. CDR3 nucleotides: TGCGCCAGCAGCCAAGACAGGGGAGCTAACTATGGCTACACCTTC. This encodes CASSQDRGANYGYTF.

The table lists this clone with a few counts. The chain combines TRBV27 with TRBJ2-7; 11 nucleotides align to TRBD2. Germline assignment: CDR1 MNHEY and CDR2 SMNVEV (reference sequence). Trimming removed 5 bases from V and 3 bases from J; junction bases left unmatched: 3. This CDR3 comprises 14 residues. The CDR3 coding sequence is TGTGCCAGCAGTCCGGGACTAGCGGACTACGAGCAGTACTTC. It codes for CASSPGLADYEQYF.

This clone was observed at least ten times. The chain joins TRBV7-9 to TRBJ1-5; no clear D gene. The CDR3 spans 13 residues. Between the trimmed V and J ends, which lost 1 base and 5 bases, there was a span of 6 bases. CDR1 is SEHNR and CDR2 is FQNEAQ in the germline V gene (reference sequence). The CDR3 reads CASSLGSYQPQHF. The CDR3 bases are TGTGCCAGCAGCTTAGGCAGTTATCAGCCCCAGCATTTT.

The chain uses TRBV7-3 and TRBJ1-5; D is undetermined. The CDR3 consists of 16 residues. The germline V gene encodes CDR1 SGHTA and CDR2 FQGTGA. V shed 6 bases and J shed 0 bases, with 15 bases lying between them. In nucleotides, the CDR3 is TGTGCCAGCAGTTTCTCTCTCACGGGTAGCAATCAGCCCCAGCATTTT. This gives the protein CASSFSLTGSNQPQHF.

The chain employs TRBV7-2 and TRBJ1-2; 9 bases are a match to TRBD1. This CDR3 region has 16 residues. The ends lost 1 base at V and 3 bases at J; junction bases unmatched: 6. Per germline, CDR1 SGHTA and CDR2 FQGNSA. For the CDR3, the DNA is TGTGCCAGCAGCTTAGGGCCGGGACAGGGCGACTATGGCTACACCTTC. Translating gives CASSLGPGQGDYGYTF.

The DNA for the CDR3 is TGTGCCAGCAGTCCGGGACAGACTTATGGCTACACCTTC. This sequence encodes CASSPGQTYGYTF. This chain connects TRBV6-6 to TRBJ1-2; TRBD1 matches 7 bases. Unmatched junction bases numbered 5, after V lost 5 bases and J lost 5 bases. Per germline, CDR1 MNHNY and CDR2 SVGAGI (reference sequence). The CDR3 loop spans 13 amino acids.

With respect to this clone: Different DNA sequences within this sample yield the same CDR3. This sequence joins TRBV10-3 and TRBJ1-5; unclear D gene. With 2 bases removed from V and 7 bases from J, the gap between germline ends came to 9 bases. CDR3 length equals 13 residues. Germline assignment: CDR1 ENHRY and CDR2 SYGVKD. CDR3 sequence reads: CAISEARYQPQHF. The CDR3 DNA follows: TGTGCCATCAGTGAGGCGAGATACCAGCCCCAGCATTTT.

The rearrangement joins TRBV5-1 to TRBJ1-4; tentative D call: TRBD1 (5 bases). This CDR3 comprises 16 residues. Germline V gene lookup returns CDR1 SGHRS and CDR2 YFSETQ. V was trimmed by 0 bases and J by 5 bases, leaving 14 bases between them. The CDR3 spells CASSLGHQGGNEKLFF. The CDR3, as DNA: TGCGCCAGCAGCTTGGGGCATCAGGGAGGAAATGAAAAACTGTTTTTT. The whole variable domain, remainder taken from reference TRBV5-1 and TRBJ1-4, is KAGVTQTPRYLIKTRGQQVTLSCSPISGHRSVSWYQQTPGQGLQFLFEYFSETQRNKGNFPGRFSGRQFSNSRSEMNVSTLELGDSALYLCASSLGHQGGNEKLFFGSGTQLSVL.

This chain links TRBV7-2 with TRBJ1-1; D not resolved. Trimming took 5 bases from V and 1 from J, leaving 11 bases between them. From germline, CDR1 is SGHTA and CDR2 FQGNSA. The CDR3 length is 14 residues. This chain's CDR3 is CASSIMTGNTEAFF. The CDR3, as DNA: TGTGCCAGCAGCATAATGACTGGGAACACTGAAGCTTTCTTT. The full variable domain, with the rest looked up from reference TRBV7-2 and TRBJ1-1, is GAGVSQSPSNKVTEKGKDVELRCDPISGHTALYWYRQSLGQGLEFLIYFQGNSAPDKSGLPSDRFSAERTGGSVSTLTIQRTQQEDSAVYLCASSIMTGNTEAFFGQGTRLTVV.

This rearrangement joins TRBV4-2 to TRBJ2-6; possible D gene TRBD1, 6 bases. There are 17 residues in the CDR3. Trimming took off 1 base at V and 2 bases at J, with 12 bases between the two ends. Germline CDR1 LGHNA, CDR2 YNFKEQ. The CDR3 region is CASSQVDRGAGANVLTF. DNA for the CDR3: TGTGCCAGCAGCCAAGTGGACAGAGGGGCTGGGGCCAACGTCCTGACTTTC.

Turning to this clone: Only one base separates this from a far larger clonotype, so it likely reflects a read error. This chain links TRBV5-3 with TRBJ1-2; the D is unclear. TRBV5-3 is an ORF; its function is uncertain. The ends were cut back, 8 bases at V and 6 bases at J, with 23 bases in the middle. The length of the CDR3 is 15 residues. DNA for the CDR3: TGTGCCAGCAGCCAAGTGGAGGCCACCGGAGATGGCTACACCTTC. Amino acid sequence: CASSQVEATGDGYTF.